The count of the clone carrying this TCR beta chain is one. Its antigen is not identified. The table came from immunoSEQ multiplex PCR; TCRdb's copy has only in-frame clones and leaves some out. The repertoire holds about 67,000 clones, with about 90% as singletons. This sample is drawn from a study of OX40 agonist ivuxolimab in advanced cancers. Across the study: Therapy given before enrollment (anti-PD-1, anti-PD-L1 or anti-CTLA-4) was allowed, and over 35% had some. Partial responses occurred in three patients (one hepatocellular carcinoma, two cutaneous melanoma). Study outcomes and limitations: Average numbers of expanded clones were greater in CD8+ T cells than in CD4+.

Trimming at V came to 6 bases and at J to 0 bases, leaving 20 bases not matched to a gene. The CDR3 covers 21 residues. The germline CDR1 and CDR2 sequences are SGHTA and FQGTGA. This TCR was sampled from an adult with an advanced solid tumor such as melanoma, head and neck, liver or kidney cancer. Sequencing used CD4+ or CD8+ T cells sorted from blood, obtained in a trial of the OX40 agonist ivuxolimab. The rearrangement links TRBV7-3 to TRBJ2-3, with 11 bases lining up with TRBD2. CDR3 sequence reads: CASSDKHPYLAGGASTDTQYF. The CDR3 DNA is TGTGCCAGCAGTGACAAACACCCGTACCTAGCGGGGGGCGCTAGCACAGATACGCAGTATTTT.